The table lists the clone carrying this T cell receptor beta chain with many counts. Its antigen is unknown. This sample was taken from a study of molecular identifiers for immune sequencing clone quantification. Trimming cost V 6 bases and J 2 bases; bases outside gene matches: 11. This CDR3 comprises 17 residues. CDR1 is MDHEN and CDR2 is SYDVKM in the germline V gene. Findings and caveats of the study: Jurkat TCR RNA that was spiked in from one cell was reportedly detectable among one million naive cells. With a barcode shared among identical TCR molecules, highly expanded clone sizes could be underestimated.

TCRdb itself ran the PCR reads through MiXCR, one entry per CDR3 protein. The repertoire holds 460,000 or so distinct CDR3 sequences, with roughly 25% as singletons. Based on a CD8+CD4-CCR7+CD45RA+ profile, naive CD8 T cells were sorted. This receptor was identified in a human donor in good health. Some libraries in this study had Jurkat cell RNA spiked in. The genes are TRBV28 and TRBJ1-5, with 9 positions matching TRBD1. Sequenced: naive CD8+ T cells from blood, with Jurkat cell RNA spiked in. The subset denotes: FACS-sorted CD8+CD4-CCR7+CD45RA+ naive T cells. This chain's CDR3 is CASRAGTGMIGNQPQHF. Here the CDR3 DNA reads TGTGCCAGCAGGGCCGGGACAGGGATGATTGGCAATCAGCCCCAGCATTTT.